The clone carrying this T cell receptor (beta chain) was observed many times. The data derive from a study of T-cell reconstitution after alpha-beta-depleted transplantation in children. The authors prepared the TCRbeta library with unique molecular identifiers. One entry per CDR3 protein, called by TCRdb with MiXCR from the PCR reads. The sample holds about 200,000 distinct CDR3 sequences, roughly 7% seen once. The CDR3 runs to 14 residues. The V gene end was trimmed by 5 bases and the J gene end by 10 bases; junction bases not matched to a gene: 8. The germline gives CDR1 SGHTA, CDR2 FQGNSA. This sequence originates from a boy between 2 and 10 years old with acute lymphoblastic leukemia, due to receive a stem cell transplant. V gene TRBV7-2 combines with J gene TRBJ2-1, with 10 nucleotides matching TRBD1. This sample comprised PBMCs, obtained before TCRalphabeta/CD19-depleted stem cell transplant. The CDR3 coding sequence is TGTGCCAGCAGCATAGACAGGGGGCAACGGGAGCAGTTCTTC. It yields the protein CASSIDRGQREQFF. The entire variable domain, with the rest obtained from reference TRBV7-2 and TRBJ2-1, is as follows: GAGVSQSPSNKVTEKGKDVELRCDPISGHTALYWYRQSLGQGLEFLIYFQGNSAPDKSGLPSDRFSAERTGGSVSTLTIQRTQQEDSAVYLCASSIDRGQREQFFGPGTRLTVL.